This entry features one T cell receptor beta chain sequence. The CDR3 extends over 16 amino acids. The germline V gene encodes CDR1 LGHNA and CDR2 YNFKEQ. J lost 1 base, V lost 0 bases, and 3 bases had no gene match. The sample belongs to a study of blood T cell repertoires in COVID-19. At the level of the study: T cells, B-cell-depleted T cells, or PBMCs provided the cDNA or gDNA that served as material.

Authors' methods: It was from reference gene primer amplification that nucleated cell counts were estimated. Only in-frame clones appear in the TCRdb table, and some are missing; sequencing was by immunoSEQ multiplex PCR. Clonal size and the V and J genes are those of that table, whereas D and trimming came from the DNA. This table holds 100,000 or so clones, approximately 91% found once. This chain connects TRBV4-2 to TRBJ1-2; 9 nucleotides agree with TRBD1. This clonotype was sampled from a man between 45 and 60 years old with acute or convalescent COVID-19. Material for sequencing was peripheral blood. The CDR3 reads CASSQDRQGVNYGYTF. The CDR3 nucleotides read TGTGCCAGCAGCCAAGATAGACAGGGGGTTAACTATGGCTACACCTTC.